Listed here are 30 T cell receptor beta chains from one sample, sequenced in a study of Ad26.COV2.S vaccination and SARS-CoV-2 variants. The treatment is: roughly 19 received Ad26.COV2.S at low or high dose, single or two shots; about 5 received placebo; per-sample allocation not given. Samples came from day 63 after the first vaccine or placebo injection. Sequencing used immunoSEQ multiplex PCR; TCRdb keeps in-frame clones, though not all of them. In the table there are about 350,000 clones, approximately 81% of which are singletons. The sample here was peripheral blood, taken in a trial of Ad26.COV2.S vaccine versus placebo. These receptors were taken from a person aged 18-65 years who received the Ad26.COV2.S COVID-19 vaccine or a placebo.

This clone was observed a single time. This chain links TRBV7-2 with TRBJ2-2; tentatively, D is TRBD1 or TRBD2 (5 bases each). CDR3 length: 15 amino acids. Germline V lookup: CDR1 SGHTA, CDR2 FQGNSA. V was pared by 1 base and J by 4 bases, with 10 bases between. This CDR3 reads CASSLGGEGTGELFF. The CDR3 bases are TGTGCCAGCAGCTTAGGGGGCGAGGGCACCGGGGAGCTGTTTTTT.

The chain is built from TRBV25-1 and TRBJ2-7; 7 nucleotides agree with TRBD2. CDR1 is MGHDK, CDR2 SYGVNS, per germline. The CDR3 consists of 14 residues. J was trimmed by 5 bases and V by 4 bases; bases with no gene match: 8. The CDR3 here is CASSGEGSINEQYF. The CDR3 DNA sequence: TGTGCCAGCAGTGGGGAGGGTAGTATCAACGAGCAGTACTTC.

The chain recombines TRBV10-3 with TRBJ2-1; 8 nucleotides align to TRBD2. V shed 8 bases and J 12 bases; nucleotides not matched to a gene: 12. The CDR3 is 13 amino acids. Germline V gene data show CDR1 as ENHRY and CDR2 as SYGVKD. Here the CDR3 DNA reads TGTGCCATCCAACTATCGGGGGGGGATGGGCAGTTCTTC. As protein: CAIQLSGGDGQFF.

This clone turned up a few times. This chain uses TRBV5-4 with TRBJ2-7, with TRBD2 identical over 15 bases. Losses at the gene ends were 4 bases for V and 5 bases for J; bases not matched to a gene: 10. The germline V gene has CDR1 SGHNT and CDR2 YYREEE (reference sequence). CDR3 length equals 17 residues. In DNA form, the CDR3 reads TGTGCCAGCAGCCCGGGGACCGGACTAGCGGGGGGGCACGAGCAGTACTTC. This codes for CASSPGTGLAGGHEQYF.

This clone has only a few counts. The same CDR3 arises from other DNA sequences in this sample as well. This rearrangement joins TRBV11-2 to TRBJ2-5; 8 bases agree with TRBD2. V lost 2 bases, J lost 2 bases, and 7 bases stayed unmatched. CDR1 and CDR2 from the germline V gene are SGHAT and FQNNGV. The CDR3 spans 16 residues. This CDR3 reads CASSLLGGGRQETQYF. CDR3 sequence (DNA): TGTGCCAGCAGCTTACTCGGCGGGGGGCGGCAAGAGACCCAGTACTTC.

The V and J genes are TRBV5-4 and TRBJ1-3; weak D call: TRBD1 (6 bases). Germline CDR1 SGHNT, CDR2 YYREEE (reference sequence). The CDR3 totals 15 residues. V lost 4 bases, J lost 2 bases, and 13 bases lay in between. CDR3 residues: CASSTTGTPGNTIYF. CDR3 in DNA: TGTGCCAGCAGCACAACAGGGACCCCTGGAAACACCATATATTTT.

The chain links TRBV28 to TRBJ2-7; D possibly corresponds to TRBD2 (6 bases). The germline V gene has CDR1 MDHEN and CDR2 SYDVKM. The V end was cut by 7 bases, the J end by 0 bases, with 7 bases between. The length of the CDR3 is 12 residues. The CDR3 sequence: CASTGSSYEQYF. In DNA, the CDR3 is TGTGCCAGCACCGGGAGCTCCTACGAGCAGTACTTC. The variable domain in full, completed from reference TRBV28 and TRBJ2-7, reads DVKVTQSSRYLVKRTGEKVFLECVQDMDHENMFWYRQDPGLGLRLIYFSYDVKMKEKGDIPEGYSVSREKKERFSLILESASTNQTSMYLCASTGSSYEQYFGPGTRLTVT.

The chain has TRBV11-2 and TRBJ2-7, with D uncertain. Germline V gives CDR1 SGHAT, CDR2 FQNNGV. This CDR3 spans 13 amino acids. The germline V and J ends were trimmed by 1 base and 4 bases, with 8 bases remaining between them. CDR3 in DNA: TGTGCCAGCAGCTTAGGTCCTACTTACGAGCAGTACTTC. Encoded protein: CASSLGPTYEQYF. The variable domain in full, completed from reference TRBV11-2 and TRBJ2-7, reads EAGVAQSPRYKIIEKRQSVAFWCNPISGHATLYWYQQILGQGPKLLIQFQNNGVVDDSQLPKDRFSAERLKGVDSTLKIQPAKLEDSAVYLCASSLGPTYEQYFGPGTRLTVT.

The J gene is TRBJ2-7, the V gene TRBV7-9; TRBD1 aligns across 10 bases. V lost 3 bases to trimming and J lost 5 bases; unmatched junction nucleotides: 7. The CDR3 length is 15 residues. Looked up from germline, CDR1 is SEHNR and CDR2 is FQNEAQ (reference sequence). CDR3 nucleotide sequence: TGTGCCAGCAGCTTGAACCGGGACAGGGGACACGAGCAGTACTTC. This codes for CASSLNRDRGHEQYF.

The genes are TRBV6-1 and TRBJ1-4; 8 nucleotides agree with TRBD1. Losses at the gene ends were 2 bases for V and 4 bases for J; bases not matched to a gene: 3. The CDR3 has 15 amino acids. CDR1 is MNHNS and CDR2 is SASEGT in the germline V gene. The CDR3 is CASSELTGGNEKLFF. For the CDR3, the DNA is TGTGCCAGCAGTGAACTAACAGGGGGTAATGAAAAACTGTTTTTT.

J is TRBJ2-1 and V is TRBV19, with a weak D call TRBD2 (5 bases). The germline V and J ends were trimmed by 5 bases and 0 bases, with 11 bases remaining between them. This CDR3 region has 15 residues. The germline CDR1 and CDR2 sequences are LNHDA and SQIVND (reference sequence). The CDR3 DNA reads as TGTGCCAGTAGTGGACTCGCCAGCTCCTACAATGAGCAGTTCTTC. Its translation is CASSGLASSYNEQFF. Combining the CDR3 with reference TRBV19 and TRBJ2-1 gives the whole variable domain DGGITQSPKYLFRKEGQNVTLSCEQNLNHDAMYWYRQDPGQGLRLIYYSQIVNDFQKGDIAEGYSVSREKKESFPLTVTSAQKNPTAFYLCASSGLASSYNEQFFGPGTRLTVL.

The J gene is TRBJ2-7, the V gene TRBV3-1 (or the pseudogene TRBV3-2); D is undetermined. Germline V gene lookup returns CDR1 LGHDT and CDR2 YNNKEL (reference sequence). V lost 3 bases to trimming and J lost 7 bases, with 10 bases between them. The CDR3 length is 12 residues. CDR3 residues: CASSHSLGEQYF. The CDR3 DNA reads as TGTGCCAGCAGCCATTCCCTCGGGGAGCAGTACTTC.

The gene calls are TRBV4-3 and TRBJ1-6; D unresolved. V dropped 0 bases and J dropped 5 bases, with 17 bases sitting between them. The CDR3 sequence is 18 residues long. Per the germline V gene, CDR1 is LGHNA and CDR2 is YSLEER. This chain's CDR3 is CASSQEVQARLNNSPLHF. For the CDR3, the DNA is TGCGCCAGCAGCCAAGAGGTGCAGGCAAGGCTTAATAATTCACCCCTCCACTTT.

This chain connects TRBV4-3 to TRBJ2-3; D not certain. The CDR3 is 15 amino acids. The V end was cut by 4 bases, the J end by 0 bases, with 11 bases between. Germline V gives CDR1 LGHNA, CDR2 YSLEER. CDR3 DNA sequence: TGCGCCAGCAGCCTCGGCTACCCTAGCACAGATACGCAGTATTTT. Amino acids: CASSLGYPSTDTQYF.

V gene TRBV9 combines with J gene TRBJ2-1; D may be TRBD1 (5 bases). Germline V gene sequence: CDR1 SGDLS, CDR2 YYNGEE. The CDR3 consists of 15 residues. Trimming removed 0 bases at V and 5 bases at J, with 12 bases between. This CDR3 is CASSVDGDRHNEQFF. The CDR3 coding sequence is TGTGCCAGCAGCGTAGACGGCGACAGACACAATGAGCAGTTCTTC.

The rearrangement joins TRBV7-2 to TRBJ2-7; perhaps TRBD1 as D (6 bases). Per the germline V gene, CDR1 is SGHTA and CDR2 is FQGNSA. The CDR3 runs 14 residues. Deletions cut 2 bases from V and 1 base from J, with 9 bases between. CDR3 bases: TGTGCCAGCAGCTTACATCAGGGGTCCTACGAGCAGTACTTC. As protein: CASSLHQGSYEQYF. Based on the CDR3 plus reference TRBV7-2 and TRBJ2-7, the full variable domain is GAGVSQSPSNKVTEKGKDVELRCDPISGHTALYWYRQSLGQGLEFLIYFQGNSAPDKSGLPSDRFSAERTGGSVSTLTIQRTQQEDSAVYLCASSLHQGSYEQYFGPGTRLTVT.

As DNA, the CDR3 is TGTGCCAGCAGCTCCCCGGGACTAGCAATCGGTAGGAATACGCAGTATTTT. Protein product: CASSSPGLAIGRNTQYF. The genes are TRBV7-8 and TRBJ2-3, with 9 bases fitting TRBD2. Unmatched junction bases numbered 15, after V lost 4 bases and J lost 7 bases. The CDR3 has 17 residues. Germline V gene data show CDR1 as SGHVS and CDR2 as FQNEAQ.

The chain is built from TRBV6-2 or TRBV6-3 and TRBJ2-7; TRBD1 might be the D (6 bases). Germline V gene data show CDR1 as MNHEY and CDR2 as SVGEGT. The CDR3 spans 14 residues. Trimming removed 2 bases from V and 3 bases from J, with 11 bases in between. CDR3 region: CASSYQGQYYEQYF. The CDR3 DNA is TGTGCCAGCAGTTACCAAGGACAGTACTACGAGCAGTACTTC.

The chain recombines TRBV28 with TRBJ2-1; perhaps TRBD2 as D (7 bases). This CDR3 region has 16 residues. V was cut by 6 bases and J by 5 bases, with 20 bases left in between. CDR1 is MDHEN and CDR2 is SYDVKM in the germline V gene. CDR3: CASSKGGAAFNNEQFF. As DNA, the CDR3 is TGTGCCAGCAGCAAGGGGGGGGCGGCATTCAACAATGAGCAGTTCTTC.

The J gene is TRBJ2-2, the V gene TRBV12-5, with a tentative D call TRBD2 (5 bases). Trimming pared 7 bases from V and 6 bases from J, leaving 6 bases between. The CDR3 has 11 amino acids. Per the germline V gene, CDR1 is LGHNT and CDR2 is FRNRAP. CDR3 nucleotides: TGTGCTAGTGCGAGGGCCGGGGAGCTGTTTTTT. Translating it yields CASARAGELFF. Drawing the rest from reference TRBV12-5 and TRBJ2-2, the complete variable domain is DARVTQTPRHKVTEMGQEVTMRCQPILGHNTVFWYRQTMMQGLELLAYFRNRAPLDDSGMPKDRFSAEMPDATLATLKIQPSEPRDSAVYFCASARAGELFFGEGSRLTVL.

The J gene is TRBJ1-1, the V gene TRBV30; no clear D. Germline CDR1 reads GTSNPN; CDR2 reads SVGIG (reference sequence). CDR3 length: 15 amino acids. V lost 4 bases and J lost 6, with 21 bases in between. The CDR3 coding sequence is TGTGCCTGGAAACGCCCGGGCCCCATCCTCTCTGAAGCTTTCTTT. Protein: CAWKRPGPILSEAFF.

This clone was recorded only once. The chain has TRBV5-6 and TRBJ2-7, with TRBD2 matching over 14 bases. V lost 3 bases, J lost 3 bases, and 5 bases stayed unmatched. This CDR3 has 16 amino acids. CDR1 and CDR2 (germline): SGHDT, YYEEEE. Here the CDR3 reads CASSWGLAGDHYEQYF. CDR3 nucleotides: TGTGCCAGCAGCTGGGGACTAGCGGGAGACCACTACGAGCAGTACTTC. The full variable domain, its missing parts supplied by reference TRBV5-6 and TRBJ2-7, is DAGVTQSPTHLIKTRGQQVTLRCSPKSGHDTVSWYQQALGQGPQFIFQYYEEEERQRGNFPDRFSGHQFPNYSSELNVNALLLGDSALYLCASSWGLAGDHYEQYFGPGTRLTVT.

V and J are TRBV3-1 (or the pseudogene TRBV3-2) and TRBJ1-2; 8 positions agree with TRBD1. Germline trimming cut 2 bases from V and 4 bases from J; bases unmatched to any gene: 6. The CDR3 consists of 15 residues. CDR1 LGHDT and CDR2 YNNKEL come from the germline V gene (reference sequence). CDR3 residues: CASSQFGTGPYGYTF. The CDR3 region has the DNA TGTGCCAGCAGCCAATTTGGGACAGGACCCTATGGCTACACCTTC.

The V call is TRBV19, the J call TRBJ1-1; D unclear. This CDR3 has 13 residues. Germline CDR1 LNHDA, CDR2 SQIVND (reference sequence). Trimming removed 3 bases at V and 7 bases at J, with 12 bases between. The CDR3: CASSMGSVGEAFF. CDR3 nucleotides: TGTGCCAGTAGTATGGGTTCCGTGGGTGAAGCTTTCTTT.

The table lists this clone with a count of one. This chain uses TRBV3-1 (or the pseudogene TRBV3-2) with TRBJ1-4; 7 bases fit TRBD1. The CDR3 runs 12 residues. The V gene's germline CDR1 is LGHDT and CDR2 YNNKEL (reference sequence). V was pared by 3 bases and J by 15 bases, with 7 bases of the junction left unmatched. The CDR3 protein is CASSHPQGVMFF. CDR3 sequence (DNA): TGTGCCAGCAGCCACCCGCAGGGGGTAATGTTTTTT.

The gene calls are TRBV18 and TRBJ1-2, with D tentatively TRBD1 (6 bases). The CDR3 spans 15 residues. The V end lost 6 bases, the J end lost 0 bases, and 14 bases lay between the germline ends. The germline gives CDR1 KGHSH, CDR2 LQKENI. In DNA form, the CDR3 reads TGTGCCAGCTCCCAAGAACAGGGAGCTAACTATGGCTACACCTTC. Translated: CASSQEQGANYGYTF.

The chain couples TRBV5-5 to TRBJ2-5; no reliable D call. Trimming took 5 bases from V and 1 from J, leaving 15 bases between them. This CDR3 is 15 amino acids long. The germline CDR1 and CDR2 sequences are SGHKS and YYEKEE (reference sequence). CDR3 sequence: CASSLGYYGQETQYF. In DNA form, the CDR3 reads TGTGCCAGCAGTCTCGGATACTACGGCCAAGAGACCCAGTACTTC.

This chain connects TRBV18 to TRBJ1-2; D gene uncertain. Germline V gene sequence: CDR1 KGHSH, CDR2 LQKENI. The CDR3 runs 13 residues. V was shortened by 0 bases and J by 7 bases, with 9 bases between the two germline ends. DNA of the CDR3: TGTGCCAGCTCACCACCTACGGGAAGTGGCTACACCTTC. Its protein is CASSPPTGSGYTF.

The chain carries TRBV28 and TRBJ2-1; 8 bases agree with TRBD2. This CDR3 region has 16 residues. Germline V CDR1 and CDR2: MDHEN, SYDVKM. V dropped 7 bases and J dropped 3; count of bases not matched to a gene: 11. CDR3 sequence reads: CASNPTGSGSYNEQFF. In DNA, the CDR3 is TGTGCCAGCAACCCCACAGGCAGCGGGAGCTACAATGAGCAGTTCTTC.

This chain connects TRBV7-9 to TRBJ2-7; a weak D match, TRBD1 (6 bases). Looked up from germline, CDR1 is SEHNR and CDR2 is FQNEAQ (reference sequence). CDR3 size: 14 residues. With 3 bases removed from V and 7 bases from J, the gap between germline ends came to 16 bases. The CDR3 DNA reads TGTGCCAGCAGCTTCCAACAGGGCCTCGGAGAGCAGTACTTC. This encodes CASSFQQGLGEQYF.